This T cell receptor beta chain emerged from a study of T cell responses to AZD1222 COVID-19 vaccine. The study's findings and limits: Repertoires were collected only later (after the peak T cell response had occurred). Regions 160-218 and 743-854 dominated among vaccine-associated CD4 TCRs spanning spike.

V gave up 0 bases and J gave up 0 bases, with 12 bases separating them. The CDR3 contains 16 residues. Per germline, CDR1 SGHVS and CDR2 FQNEAQ. Libraries were prepared by immunoSEQ multiplex PCR; TCRdb keeps only in-frame clonotypes and omits some of them. The table has 95,000 to 130,000 clones, 75% to 90% seen once. About this clone itself: Its matching antigen is unknown.

Sequenced material: peripheral blood, taken on day 0 of MenACWY control vaccination. The clonotype was recovered from an adult in good health. This sequence joins TRBV7-8 and TRBJ2-7, with no clear D. The CDR3, as DNA: TGTGCCAGCAGCTTAGCTGGGCGTACTGCCTCCTACGAGCAGTACTTC. This codes for CASSLAGRTASYEQYF.